This entry lists 12 T cell receptor beta chains sequenced from one sample in a study of spatial heterogeneity in lung cancer. TCRdb re-called the 5' RACE reads with MiXCR, one entry per CDR3 protein. The sample has 4,500 to 6,500 distinct CDR3 sequences, around a third seen once. Time point given: sample taken at primary tumor resection. No cells were sorted before sequencing. The whole RNA sequenced was extracted from tumor, nontumor lung or frozen PBMC. The specimen comprised PBMCs, sampled at surgery. These receptors were taken from a female donor with early-stage non-small cell lung cancer.

In the case of this clonotype: With the library built for alpha chains, this beta chain is off target and its frequency is not meaningful. J is TRBJ2-6 and V is TRBV10-3, with D possibly being TRBD2 (5 bases). Looked up from germline, CDR1 is ENHRY and CDR2 is SYGVKD. The CDR3 runs 14 residues. The V and J ends lost 9 bases and 0 bases respectively, with 9 bases between them. In nucleotides, the CDR3 is TGTGCCATTGAACGGGGCTCTGGGGCCAACGTCCTGACTTTC. Translating it yields CAIERGSGANVLTF.

On this clonotype itself: This beta chain represents an off-target read in a library built for alpha chains; its size is of limited meaning. The chain uses TRBV4-3 and TRBJ2-3; D possibly corresponds to TRBD1 (5 bases). The CDR3 runs to 15 residues. The germline gives CDR1 LGHNA, CDR2 YSLEER. The germline V and J ends were trimmed by 5 bases and 0 bases, with 12 bases remaining between them. The CDR3 nucleotides are TGCGCCAGCAGCGAGGATCAGGGTAGCACAGATACGCAGTATTTT. Residues: CASSEDQGSTDTQYF.

This clonotype was found a few times. This beta chain turned up in a library designed for alpha chains; as an off-target read, its abundance says little. The CDR3 sequence is CASSPDTFKTAQYF. The CDR3, as DNA: TGTGCCAGCAGCCCTGATACCTTTAAGACTGCTCAGTACTTC. The chain joins TRBV9 to TRBJ2-4; no definite D call. The CDR3 loop spans 14 amino acids. V was clipped by 4 bases and J by 12 bases, with 20 bases between them. Germline V gene sequence: CDR1 SGDLS, CDR2 YYNGEE.

Of note for this clonotype: This beta chain is a stray sequence in a library constructed for alpha chains; its clone size is not meaningful. V is TRBV5-1 and J is TRBJ2-3, with 7 bases matching TRBD1. The CDR3 runs to 13 residues. V shed 6 bases, J shed 5 bases, and the junction held 6 bases outside the gene matches. The V gene's germline CDR1 is SGHRS and CDR2 YFSETQ. CDR3 sequence (DNA): TGCGCCAGCAACAGGGGATGGGAAGATACGCAGTATTTT. It translates to CASNRGWEDTQYF.

Comment on this clonotype: As an off-target read in a library built for alpha chains, this beta chain has a frequency of little significance. This chain uses TRBV2 with TRBJ2-2, with 9 nucleotides matching TRBD1. V was clipped by 7 bases and J by 5 bases; unmatched bases: 8. CDR3 size: 15 residues. CDR1 and CDR2 from the germline V gene are SNHLY and FYNNEI. The chain's CDR3 is CASTRDRASTGELFF. The CDR3 bases are TGTGCCAGCACCCGGGACAGGGCGTCGACCGGGGAGCTGTTTTTT.

As to this clonotype: Since the library was made to target alpha chains, this beta chain is a stray read and its abundance is not meaningful. J is TRBJ2-1 and V is TRBV7-2; D assignment may be TRBD1 or TRBD2 (5 bases each). Germline assignment: CDR1 SGHTA and CDR2 FQGNSA. The CDR3 length is 12 residues. The V and J ends lost 1 base and 11 bases respectively, with 9 bases between them. The CDR3 nucleotides are TGTGCCAGCAGCTTAGACGGGACGAAGCAGTTCTTC. Protein: CASSLDGTKQFF.

As to this clonotype: This beta chain slipped into a library made for alpha chains as a stray read, so its size is not meaningful. The V gene is TRBV18, the J gene TRBJ2-7, with D uncertain. CDR1 and CDR2 from the germline V gene are KGHSH and LQKENI. Trimming left V 3 bases short and J 3 bases short, with 12 bases between. This CDR3 spans 14 amino acids. The CDR3 DNA reads as TGTGCCAGCTCACCGTCACAGCTATACTACGAGCAGTACTTC. Its translation is CASSPSQLYYEQYF.

Comment on this clonotype: This beta chain is a stray read from a library made for alpha chains; its abundance is not meaningful. The genes are TRBV21-1 and TRBJ2-4; no check of the table's D call, TRBD1, against the DNA was made. TRBV21-1 is flagged as a pseudogene. This CDR3 is built from 18 residues. CDR3 residues: CASSKRLRDRAYRDIQYF. CDR3 sequence (DNA): TGTGCCAGCAGCAAACGTCTTCGGGACAGGGCGTACAGGGACATTCAGTACTTC.

This clonotype was observed a few times. This beta chain is an off-target read within a library intended for alpha chains, so its frequency means little. The V and J genes are TRBV3-1 and TRBJ1-2, with 9 bases fitting TRBD1. The CDR3 spans 13 residues. Germline-derived CDR1 and CDR2 are LGHDT and YNNKEL (reference sequence). V lost 5 bases and J lost 6; bases outside the gene matches: 4. The CDR3 here is CASSYRDRDGYTF. CDR3 sequence (DNA): TGTGCCAGCAGCTACCGGGACAGGGATGGCTACACCTTC.

This clonotype was seen only a few times. This beta chain slipped into a library made for alpha chains as a stray read, so its size is not meaningful. The chain carries TRBV6-5 and TRBJ2-6; D unclear. Deletions cut 0 bases from V and 4 bases from J, with 4 bases between. This CDR3 has 14 amino acids. CDR1 and CDR2 from the germline V gene are MNHEY and SVGAGI. CDR3 residues: CASSYSRGANVLTF. The DNA of the CDR3 is TGTGCCAGCAGTTACTCGAGAGGGGCCAACGTCCTGACTTTC.

About this clonotype itself: A library prepared for alpha chains yielded this beta chain as an off-target read; its size is of little meaning. J is TRBJ2-1 and V is TRBV11-2; D uncertain. Trimming took off 0 bases at V and 7 bases at J, with 7 bases between the two ends. CDR1 is SGHAT, CDR2 FQNNGV, per germline. The length of the CDR3 is 13 residues. The CDR3, as DNA: TGTGCCAGCAGCTTAGACCGCGTAAATGAGCAGTTCTTC. Amino acids: CASSLDRVNEQFF. Full variable domain (remainder filled in from reference TRBV11-2 and TRBJ2-1): EAGVAQSPRYKIIEKRQSVAFWCNPISGHATLYWYQQILGQGPKLLIQFQNNGVVDDSQLPKDRFSAERLKGVDSTLKIQPAKLEDSAVYLCASSLDRVNEQFFGPGTRLTVL.

The table lists this clonotype with a count of one. This beta chain appears as a stray read in a library generated for alpha chains; its size is not informative. The chain is built from TRBV4-3 and TRBJ2-3; TRBD2 might be the D (6 bases). The CDR3 is 13 residues long. CDR1 and CDR2 (germline): LGHNA, YSLEER. V shed 4 bases and J shed 5 bases, with 10 bases lying between them. Written as DNA, the CDR3 is TGCGCCAGCAGCCCGGGGGTAGAAGATACGCAGTATTTT. Protein sequence: CASSPGVEDTQYF.